A selection of T cell receptor beta chains follows, all from one sample in a study of cytomegalovirus exposure and HLA in healthy donors. This table comes from immunoSEQ multiplex PCR, and its TCRdb copy is limited to in-frame clones, with some not included. The sample lists some 270,000 clones; around 80% were seen once. The sequenced material came from PBMCs. These receptors were taken from a girl under 10 years old in good health and CMV-seronegative. Each CDR3 is given with its conserved first and last residue. The order of the fields is CDR3 length, D gene, J gene, clone size, V gene, CDR3 protein, CDR3 DNA. D genes are given only for firm matches. Clone size is given for some rows only: seen once, a few or many times, or a class if the clone is expanded.

cdr3_length: 15
d_call: NA
j_call: TRBJ1-1
clone_size: NA
v_call: TRBV19
cdr3_aa: CASSVGRRMNTEAFF
cdr3_nt: TGTGCCAGTAGTGTGGGTCGGCGGATGAACACTGAAGCTTTCTTT

cdr3_length: 15
d_call: NA
j_call: TRBJ1-1
clone_size: NA
v_call: TRBV5-6
cdr3_aa: CASSREEFLNTEAFF
cdr3_nt: TGTGCCAGCAGCCGGGAGGAGTTTTTGAACACTGAAGCTTTCTTT

cdr3_length: 14
d_call: NA
j_call: TRBJ1-2
clone_size: NA
v_call: TRBV2
cdr3_aa: CAGSRQKTNYGYTF
cdr3_nt: TGTGCCGGCAGTCGACAGAAGACGAACTATGGCTACACCTTC

cdr3_length: 15
d_call: NA
j_call: TRBJ1-3
clone_size: once
v_call: TRBV11-2
cdr3_aa: CASSLFGFTGNTIYF
cdr3_nt: TGTGCCAGCAGCTTATTCGGGTTTACTGGAAACACCATATATTTT

cdr3_length: 16
d_call: NA
j_call: TRBJ2-6
clone_size: NA
v_call: TRBV6-1
cdr3_aa: CASSGPGVPGANVLTF
cdr3_nt: TGTGCCAGCAGTGGGCCAGGGGTTCCTGGGGCCAACGTCCTGACTTTC

cdr3_length: 13
d_call: NA
j_call: TRBJ1-1
clone_size: few
v_call: TRBV5-6
cdr3_aa: CASSSGDLTEAFF
cdr3_nt: TGTGCCAGCAGCTCAGGGGACCTCACTGAAGCTTTCTTT

cdr3_length: 15
d_call: TRBD1
j_call: TRBJ2-7
clone_size: once
v_call: TRBV5-1
cdr3_aa: CASSLGGQGFYEQYF
cdr3_nt: TGCGCCAGCAGTTTGGGTGGACAGGGGTTTTACGAGCAGTACTTC

cdr3_length: 17
d_call: TRBD1
j_call: TRBJ2-2
clone_size: once
v_call: TRBV2
cdr3_aa: CASAPRRDRGGPAELFF
cdr3_nt: TGTGCCAGCGCCCCGAGACGGGACAGGGGTGGCCCCGCGGAGCTGTTTTTT

cdr3_length: 14
d_call: NA
j_call: TRBJ1-1
clone_size: NA
v_call: TRBV5-4
cdr3_aa: CASSLEGDNTEAFF
cdr3_nt: TGTGCCAGCAGCTTGGAGGGGGACAACACTGAAGCTTTCTTT

cdr3_length: 16
d_call: NA
j_call: TRBJ1-1
clone_size: NA
v_call: TRBV30
cdr3_aa: CAWTRQGPRMNTEAFF
cdr3_nt: TGTGCCTGGACCCGGCAGGGGCCTAGGATGAACACTGAAGCTTTCTTT

cdr3_length: 15
d_call: TRBD1
j_call: TRBJ1-5
clone_size: NA
v_call: TRBV27
cdr3_aa: CASRPRGRGNQPQHF
cdr3_nt: TGTGCCAGCAGACCTCGAGGCAGGGGGAATCAGCCCCAGCATTTT

cdr3_length: 15
d_call: NA
j_call: TRBJ2-1
clone_size: NA
v_call: TRBV29-1
cdr3_aa: CSVEDPPGAYNEQFF
cdr3_nt: TGCAGCGTTGAAGATCCCCCGGGGGCCTACAATGAGCAGTTCTTC

cdr3_length: 14
d_call: TRBD2
j_call: TRBJ2-1
clone_size: once
v_call: TRBV6-5
cdr3_aa: CASSYSGLADEQFF
cdr3_nt: TGTGCCAGCAGTTACTCCGGACTAGCGGACGAGCAGTTCTTC

cdr3_length: 15
d_call: TRBD2
j_call: TRBJ2-7
clone_size: NA
v_call: TRBV27
cdr3_aa: CASSLWGSGSDEQYF
cdr3_nt: TGTGCCAGCAGTTTATGGGGTAGCGGGAGCGACGAGCAGTACTTC

cdr3_length: 14
d_call: NA
j_call: TRBJ2-5
clone_size: NA
v_call: TRBV4-2
cdr3_aa: CASSHKQGFETQYF
cdr3_nt: TGTGCCAGCAGCCACAAACAGGGCTTTGAGACCCAGTACTTC

cdr3_length: 16
d_call: TRBD2
j_call: TRBJ2-1
clone_size: NA
v_call: TRBV4-1
cdr3_aa: CASSQELWTSDNEQFF
cdr3_nt: TGCGCCAGCAGCCAAGAGCTGTGGACTAGCGACAATGAGCAGTTCTTC

cdr3_length: 15
d_call: NA
j_call: TRBJ1-4
clone_size: NA
v_call: TRBV27
cdr3_aa: CASLAPFETNEKLFF
cdr3_nt: TGTGCCAGCCTCGCGCCTTTTGAAACTAATGAAAAACTGTTTTTT

cdr3_length: 14
d_call: TRBD1
j_call: TRBJ2-1
clone_size: NA
v_call: TRBV27
cdr3_aa: CASSEGTGGNEQFF
cdr3_nt: TGTGCCAGCTCCGAGGGGACAGGGGGCAATGAGCAGTTCTTC

cdr3_length: 17
d_call: TRBD1
j_call: TRBJ2-1
clone_size: NA
v_call: TRBV28
cdr3_aa: CASSLIFSQGAGNEQFF
cdr3_nt: TGTGCCAGCAGTTTAATTTTCTCGCAGGGGGCTGGAAATGAGCAGTTCTTC

cdr3_length: 15
d_call: TRBD1
j_call: TRBJ2-7
clone_size: NA
v_call: TRBV7-9
cdr3_aa: CASNNPGQGNYEQYF
cdr3_nt: TGTGCCAGCAACAACCCGGGACAGGGAAACTACGAGCAGTACTTC

cdr3_length: 13
d_call: NA
j_call: TRBJ1-5
clone_size: NA
v_call: TRBV19
cdr3_aa: CASSIRRIQPQHF
cdr3_nt: TGTGCCAGTAGTATAAGGCGGATTCAGCCCCAGCATTTT

cdr3_length: 14
d_call: NA
j_call: TRBJ2-1
clone_size: NA
v_call: TRBV7-2
cdr3_aa: CASSLNQGNNEQFF
cdr3_nt: TGTGCCAGCAGCTTAAATCAGGGGAACAATGAGCAGTTCTTC

cdr3_length: 12
d_call: NA
j_call: TRBJ2-1
clone_size: few
v_call: TRBV28
cdr3_aa: CASRNPGLEQFF
cdr3_nt: TGTGCCAGCAGAAACCCGGGACTCGAGCAGTTCTTC

cdr3_length: 14
d_call: NA
j_call: TRBJ2-1
clone_size: NA
v_call: TRBV5-4
cdr3_aa: CASSLGGRVNEQFF
cdr3_nt: TGTGCCAGCAGCTTGGGGGGCAGGGTGAATGAGCAGTTCTTC

cdr3_length: 14
d_call: NA
j_call: TRBJ2-3
clone_size: NA
v_call: TRBV6-1
cdr3_aa: CASSPGTSTDTQYF
cdr3_nt: TGTGCCAGCAGTCCCGGGACTAGCACAGATACGCAGTATTTT

cdr3_length: 21
d_call: TRBD1
j_call: TRBJ2-3
clone_size: NA
v_call: TRBV28
cdr3_aa: CASSLNWVGTGTLEGTDTQYF
cdr3_nt: TGTGCCAGCAGTTTAAATTGGGTCGGGACAGGGACTCTGGAGGGCACAGATACGCAGTATTTT

cdr3_length: 11
d_call: NA
j_call: TRBJ2-7
clone_size: NA
v_call: TRBV6-1
cdr3_aa: CASSEDYEQYF
cdr3_nt: TGTGCCAGCAGTGAGGACTACGAGCAGTACTTC

cdr3_length: 17
d_call: TRBD2
j_call: TRBJ2-7
clone_size: NA
v_call: TRBV29-1
cdr3_aa: CSVAGLAGGPGLYEQYF
cdr3_nt: TGCAGCGTCGCCGGACTAGCGGGAGGGCCGGGATTGTACGAGCAGTACTTC

cdr3_length: 11
d_call: NA
j_call: TRBJ2-7
clone_size: NA
v_call: TRBV18
cdr3_aa: CASSLRGTQYF
cdr3_nt: TGTGCCAGCTCATTGAGGGGGACGCAGTACTTC

cdr3_length: 15
d_call: TRBD1
j_call: TRBJ1-6
clone_size: once
v_call: TRBV6-5
cdr3_aa: CASSPERQGRGPLHF
cdr3_nt: TGTGCCAGCAGTCCCGAACGACAGGGAAGGGGACCCCTCCACTTT

cdr3_length: 14
d_call: NA
j_call: TRBJ2-5
clone_size: once
v_call: TRBV4-1
cdr3_aa: CASSQVLRQETQYF
cdr3_nt: TGCGCCAGCAGCCAAGTGTTGAGACAAGAGACCCAGTACTTC

cdr3_length: 14
d_call: TRBD2
j_call: TRBJ2-7
clone_size: NA
v_call: TRBV11-2
cdr3_aa: CASSLSSGGIEQYF
cdr3_nt: TGTGCCAGCAGCTTATCCAGCGGGGGAATCGAGCAGTACTTC

cdr3_length: 15
d_call: NA
j_call: TRBJ2-3
clone_size: NA
v_call: TRBV10-1
cdr3_aa: CASSEGAGGTDTQYF
cdr3_nt: TGCGCCAGCAGTGAAGGAGCGGGTGGCACAGATACGCAGTATTTT

cdr3_length: 16
d_call: NA
j_call: TRBJ1-6
clone_size: few
v_call: TRBV6-5
cdr3_aa: CASSYSGGAYNSPLHF
cdr3_nt: TGTGCCAGCAGTTACTCGGGGGGAGCCTATAATTCACCCCTCCACTTT

cdr3_length: 13
d_call: NA
j_call: TRBJ2-1
clone_size: NA
v_call: TRBV28
cdr3_aa: CASSFLVHNEQFF
cdr3_nt: TGTGCCAGCAGTTTTCTAGTCCACAATGAGCAGTTCTTC

cdr3_length: 14
d_call: NA
j_call: TRBJ2-7
clone_size: NA
v_call: TRBV6-6
cdr3_aa: CASSSRTVSYEQYF
cdr3_nt: TGCGCCAGCAGTTCCAGGACAGTTTCCTACGAGCAGTACTTC

cdr3_length: 15
d_call: NA
j_call: TRBJ2-3
clone_size: few
v_call: TRBV27
cdr3_aa: CASSFRLDRRDTQYF
cdr3_nt: TGTGCCAGCAGTTTCCGACTAGACCGCCGGGATACGCAGTATTTT

cdr3_length: 18
d_call: NA
j_call: TRBJ1-5
clone_size: NA
v_call: TRBV4-2
cdr3_aa: CASSQATLGDGLNQPQHF
cdr3_nt: TGTGCCAGCAGCCAAGCTACACTAGGTGACGGACTAAATCAGCCCCAGCATTTT

cdr3_length: 17
d_call: TRBD1
j_call: TRBJ2-1
clone_size: NA
v_call: TRBV13
cdr3_aa: CASSEGQGTGSHNEQFF
cdr3_nt: TGTGCCAGCAGCGAGGGACAGGGTACCGGTAGCCACAATGAGCAGTTCTTC

cdr3_length: 13
d_call: NA
j_call: TRBJ2-2
clone_size: NA
v_call: TRBV18
cdr3_aa: CASSPPNTGELFF
cdr3_nt: TGTGCCAGCTCACCCCCAAACACCGGGGAGCTGTTTTTT

cdr3_length: 14
d_call: NA
j_call: TRBJ2-1
clone_size: NA
v_call: TRBV5-1
cdr3_aa: CASSLTPRDNEQFF
cdr3_nt: TGCGCCAGCAGTTTAACCCCCCGAGACAATGAGCAGTTCTTC

cdr3_length: 17
d_call: NA
j_call: TRBJ2-7
clone_size: few
v_call: TRBV28
cdr3_aa: CASSLLPAIRGTYEQYF
cdr3_nt: TGTGCCAGCAGTTTATTGCCAGCAATTCGGGGTACCTACGAGCAGTACTTC

cdr3_length: 18
d_call: NA
j_call: TRBJ2-1
clone_size: NA
v_call: TRBV13
cdr3_aa: CASSLGQTNTIGHNEQFF
cdr3_nt: TGTGCCAGCAGCTTAGGGCAGACTAATACAATTGGACACAATGAGCAGTTCTTC

cdr3_length: 15
d_call: NA
j_call: TRBJ2-1
clone_size: NA
v_call: TRBV28
cdr3_aa: CASRPPGTYYNEQFF
cdr3_nt: TGTGCCAGCAGACCTCCCGGGACTTACTACAATGAGCAGTTCTTC

cdr3_length: 15
d_call: TRBD1
j_call: TRBJ2-5
clone_size: few
v_call: TRBV25-1
cdr3_aa: CASSEGQGVQETQYF
cdr3_nt: TGTGCCAGCAGTGAGGGACAGGGGGTTCAAGAGACCCAGTACTTC

cdr3_length: 14
d_call: NA
j_call: TRBJ2-2
clone_size: NA
v_call: TRBV5-1
cdr3_aa: CASSLTGETGELFF
cdr3_nt: TGCGCCAGCAGCTTGACGGGAGAGACCGGGGAGCTGTTTTTT

cdr3_length: 13
d_call: NA
j_call: TRBJ1-1
clone_size: NA
v_call: TRBV7-3
cdr3_aa: CASSFNGNTEAFF
cdr3_nt: TGTGCCAGCAGCTTCAACGGGAACACTGAAGCTTTCTTT

cdr3_length: 20
d_call: TRBD2
j_call: TRBJ2-1
clone_size: NA
v_call: TRBV6-1
cdr3_aa: CASSAKTSGNFLSAYNEQFF
cdr3_nt: TGTGCCAGCAGTGCCAAGACTAGCGGGAATTTCCTGTCTGCCTACAATGAGCAGTTCTTC

cdr3_length: 15
d_call: TRBD2
j_call: TRBJ2-3
clone_size: NA
v_call: TRBV5-1
cdr3_aa: CASSILAGGIDTQYF
cdr3_nt: TGCGCCAGCAGCATACTAGCGGGGGGGATCGATACGCAGTATTTT

cdr3_length: 13
d_call: TRBD2
j_call: TRBJ2-7
clone_size: few
v_call: TRBV5-4
cdr3_aa: CASGRSGIYEQYF
cdr3_nt: TGTGCCAGCGGCCGTAGCGGGATCTACGAGCAGTACTTC

cdr3_length: 14
d_call: TRBD2
j_call: TRBJ2-7
clone_size: NA
v_call: TRBV9
cdr3_aa: CASSVGLGRYEQYF
cdr3_nt: TGTGCCAGCAGCGTTGGACTAGGTCGATATGAGCAGTACTTC

cdr3_length: 16
d_call: NA
j_call: TRBJ1-4
clone_size: NA
v_call: TRBV25-1
cdr3_aa: CASTDLGSRRREKLFF
cdr3_nt: TGTGCCAGCACAGATCTCGGGTCCCGCAGAAGGGAAAAACTGTTTTTT